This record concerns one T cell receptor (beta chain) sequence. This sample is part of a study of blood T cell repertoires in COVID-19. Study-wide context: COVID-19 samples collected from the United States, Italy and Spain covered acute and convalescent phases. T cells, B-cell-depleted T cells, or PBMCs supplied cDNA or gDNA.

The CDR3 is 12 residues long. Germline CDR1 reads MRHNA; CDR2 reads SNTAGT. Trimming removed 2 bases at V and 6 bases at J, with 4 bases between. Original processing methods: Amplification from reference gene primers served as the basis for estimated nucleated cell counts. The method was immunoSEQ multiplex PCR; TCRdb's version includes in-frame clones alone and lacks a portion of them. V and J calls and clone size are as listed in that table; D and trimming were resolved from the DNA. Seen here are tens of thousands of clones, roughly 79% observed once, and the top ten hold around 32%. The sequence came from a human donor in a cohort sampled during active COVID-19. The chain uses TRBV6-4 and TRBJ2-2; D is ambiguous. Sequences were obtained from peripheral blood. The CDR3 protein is CASSDRAGELFF. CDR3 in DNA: TGTGCCAGCAGTGACAGAGCCGGGGAGCTGTTTTTT.